This T cell receptor beta chain was profiled in a study of cytomegalovirus exposure and HLA in healthy donors (TCRdb year 2017). Describing the broader study: An earlier analysis of several hundred of the donors reported more than 250 Gb of sequence data and some 100 million unique TCR beta sequences from roughly 200 million T cells. Approximately 330 gigabases of sequencing data and 70 million to 95 million unique TCR sequences made up an early release that covered 500 to 650 HLA-typed donors. Of the roughly 400 genotyped donors, over 70% fell in the genetic ancestry cluster associated with self-reported Caucasian donors. The study aimed to test whether cataloging public T cell receptors could reveal signatures of past pathogen exposure. Using immunosequencing, the study profiled T cell repertoires from 500 to 800 subjects and related those repertoires to cytomegalovirus serostatus. A separate validation cohort of over a hundred different subjects was used in addition to the 666-subject first cohort. To predict cytomegalovirus infection status, the study combined high-throughput TCR immunosequencing, statistical association of individual TCRs with disease status, and machine learning. To study patterns of TCR occurrence, a later analysis re-analyzed previously published TCR beta repertoires from just over 650 donors and added high-resolution HLA genotyping. In the later analysis, no new phenotypic data were used to find candidate immune exposures; instead, reliance was placed on TCR beta sequences and their occurrence across donors. An earlier analysis of 500 to 650 of the donors applied high-throughput TCR beta sequencing to assess whether each TCR beta V gene segment acted as functional or pseudogenic. Alongside the repertoire data, information on donor age, sex, ethnicity and CMV serostatus was compiled. A later genetic analysis used genome-wide SNP genotypes for about 60% of the roughly 670 donors, treating that subset as a discovery cohort. All discovery cohort repertoires had been generated using a single sequencing platform. HLA typing included class I and class II loci at four-digit resolution. The number of donors typed differed by locus, with roughly 629-640 for A, B, C, DRB1 and DQB1, roughly 520 for DQA1, 606 for DPA1, and some 450 for DPB1. About five DR-DQ haplotypes were handled as single units for association and clustering because linkage in the cohort was strong. Among about 400 genotyped donors of the cohort, an average of about 240,000 unique TCR beta nucleotide sequences was sequenced per donor, of which about 18% were non-productive.

Libraries were prepared through the immunoSEQ multiplex PCR assay. For the multiplex PCR, a mixture combining 60 forward primers for TCR Vbeta segments and 13 reverse primers for TCR Jbeta segments was used. The CDR3 region of rearranged TCR beta genes was amplified from genomic DNA by a multiplex PCR assay. The amplified TCR beta libraries were sequenced on the Illumina HiSeq System as 87-base-pair reads. As for how the authors treated the data: A later analysis counted approximately 84 million unique TCR beta chains across the 550 to 700 repertoires, and some 12 million of these chains were shared by at least two donors. Raw reads were error-corrected and collapsed into unique sequences with a nearest-neighbor algorithm that merged closely related sequences to remove PCR and sequencing errors. V, D and J gene segments were assigned by aligning CDR3 sequences to IMGT reference sequences. For a sequence to be retained, a match of at least six nucleotides was required to both a V gene segment and a J gene segment. A rearrangement counted as productive if the CDR3 had no stop codons and remained in frame with V and J, and every other rearrangement counted as non-productive. CDR3 was defined according to IMGT convention as the region running from the second conserved V-encoded cysteine to the conserved J-encoded phenylalanine. The earlier analysis of roughly 590 of the donors excluded any sequence lacking an unambiguous match to a single V gene segment. In an earlier analysis of a few hundred of the donors, a V segment was called functional when productive rearrangements were above 56.7%, and segregating when the standard deviation between donors exceeded 5%. A statistical classification framework was built for diagnosing cytomegalovirus status from the catalog of TCR beta chain sequences. In a later analysis, TCR nucleotide sequences were compared against IMGT/GENE-DB human TR gene sequences so that V and J genes could be assigned. Using the TCRdist pipeline, a later analysis assigned CDR3 sequences along with most-parsimonious VDJ recombination scenarios. A later analysis defined each TCR beta chain by its CDR3 amino acid sequence plus V-gene family, and excluded reads lacking a unique V-gene family. A later analysis removed 592 highly shared, low-generation-probability nucleotide sequences to deal with suspected cross-contamination and a sequencing artifact. A later analysis calculated a clonal expansion index for each public chain from normalized within-repertoire ranks of inferred template counts. A later analysis computed generation probabilities with a VDJ recombination model fitted to out-of-frame rearrangements, and checked the results against IGoR. A later analysis scored TCR-TCR, TCR-HLA and TCR-CMV co-occurrence with hypergeometric tests, applying a repertoire-size bias correction to TCR pairs. To estimate false discovery rates, a later analysis permuted the HLA or CMV assignments 20 times. In a later analysis, co-occurring TCRs were grouped using DBSCAN, and TCRdist sequence similarity was added for clustering within HLA-allele-positive subsets. For co-occurrence clustering, repertoires with fewer than 30,000 or more than 120,000 public chains were excluded, along with 5 or 6 repertoires with anomalous nucleotide sharing. The source is immuneACCESS, and TCRdb retained only in-frame sequences with V and J called. Part of the clones is not carried over; for the studies checked, unresolved V genes explain less than half of this, and the remainder is unexplained. The V and J calls and the clone size are those of that table, but D and trimming were determined from the DNA. The sample table records more than 100,000 clones; roughly 80% of these occur just once. The ten largest make up around 9.5% of the sample.

CDR1 and CDR2 are drawn from the germline V gene: SNHLY, FYNNEI. The CDR3 sequence holds 14 residues, the cysteine and phenylalanine included. CDR3 DNA only is kept here, 42 bases in frame from base 1. V and J are trimmed by 5 bases and 3 bases, and the gene matches miss 6 bases of the junction. The cohort consisted of hundreds of healthy bone marrow donors. At the time of sampling, all cohort members were nominally healthy, though unrecorded immune exposures were likely present. The donor was CMV seropositive and belonged to the group of 250 to 300 seropositive cohort members. Each donor provided a peripheral blood sample, and peripheral blood mononuclear cells were used for TCR beta sequencing. The Qiagen DNeasy Blood Extraction Kit was used to extract genomic DNA from the blood cell samples. This clone was recorded once. The antigen it recognizes is unknown. Within one base of it there is no much larger clone, and no base qualities were kept.

Results the study describes overall, beyond this receptor: A cluster of highly shared sequence variants was judged likely to be a technical artifact of the sequencing pipeline. Linkage disequilibrium might explain the correlated functional status among segregating V segments, but an unknown experimental factor could not be ruled out. The cohort was sequenced for TCR beta chains only, and without alpha or paired-chain data the features that could be detected were limited. A later analysis found that TCR association rates varied across HLA loci, with DRB1 alleles showing the most associated TCRs and HLA-C alleles the fewest. When HLA alleles, especially DR and DQ, strongly co-occurred, TCR associations were difficult to assign to individual alleles. The classifier was reported to diagnose cytomegalovirus status with high specificity and sensitivity in both the original and validation cohorts. A further reported finding was that TCR beta sequences accurately predicted the HLA-A and HLA-B alleles for most subjects in the first cohort. Presence/absence analyses assumed roughly uniform sequencing depth across donors, an assumption that may not hold. The only immune exposure information available for the cohort was CMV serostatus. Because HLA typing was missing for some donors at each locus, association tests included only the typed subset. An association between a missense DCLRE1C variant and V-gene and J-gene trimming of TCR beta chains was found in a later genetic analysis and replicated in an independent cohort. Some IMGT-functional V segments, including TRBV6-2 and TRBV6-3, could not be told apart with the 87-base-pair reads, so those segments were excluded. A few of the identified cytomegalovirus-associated TCR beta chains were confirmed in vitro to be specific for cytomegalovirus antigens. At a false discovery rate of 0.05, a later analysis linked around 15,000 TCR beta sequences to specific HLA alleles. A later analysis found that most CMV-associated TCR beta chains appeared HLA-restricted, with HLA associations seemingly driven largely by CMV exposure. According to the authors, the approach could potentially be generalized to other disease states and immunological phenotypes. Compared with equally common non-associated chains, HLA-associated TCR beta chains in a later analysis were more clonally expanded and had lower generation probabilities. Across donors, most TCR sequences were observed very rarely, whereas some public TCRs were present in many individuals. In the study, around 150 TCR beta chains were listed as associated with cytomegalovirus. In a later analysis, several top co-occurrence clusters were reported to appear linked to parvovirus B19, influenza, CMV and Epstein-Barr virus. The earlier analysis of approximately 590 of the donors excluded about 16 rarely observed V segments, including chromosome 9 orphons, because counts were too low. In an earlier analysis of 587 of the donors, most TCR beta V segments appeared in productive rearrangements about 87% or about 30% of the time, broadly matching IMGT annotations. A later genetic analysis reported fewer N-insertions in productive TCRs among donors in an Asian-associated ancestry cluster than the roughly 720-donor mean.

Sequencing was carried out using PBMCs. This chain joins TRBV2 to TRBJ1-1; TRBD1 agrees with 7 junctional bases. The source is a female donor in good health and CMV-seropositive. The nucleotide sequence is TGTGCCAGCAGTCGATCCGGGACAGACACTGAAGCTTTCTTT. It codes for CASSRSGTDTEAFF.